These 27 T cell receptor beta chains were all obtained from the same sample, sequenced in a study of beta chain features in type 1 diabetes. Findings of the study overall: All four CD4+ subsets from Type 1 diabetes patients carried moderately but significantly shorter TCRB CDR3s.

The entirety of the isolated RNA underwent reverse transcription, so expressed TCRB transcripts were sequenced. The protocol was immunoSEQ multiplex PCR, while the TCRdb copy is restricted to in-frame clones and leaves out a portion. The sample yields 120,000 to 150,000 clones, 13% seen once. No antigens are known for them. Material: central memory CD4+ T cells from blood. These receptors all stem from a man aged 18 to 30 with type 1 diabetes.

This clone has more than one count but fewer than ten. CDR3 coding DNA: TGTGCCAGCAGCCCCCGGACAGGGGGCGATAGCAATCAGCCCCAGCATTTT. Amino acid sequence: CASSPRTGGDSNQPQHF. The chain couples TRBV7-2 to TRBJ1-5, with TRBD1 identical over 11 bases. Trimming at V came to 5 bases and at J to 0 bases, leaving 6 bases not matched to a gene. The CDR3 is 17 residues long. Germline V CDR1 and CDR2: SGHTA, FQGNSA.

This clone was counted ten times or more. The chain carries TRBV28 and TRBJ2-5; TRBD1 matches at 7 bases. V shed 6 bases, J shed 6 bases, and the junction held 7 bases outside the gene matches. The CDR3 totals 13 residues. Germline V CDR1 and CDR2: MDHEN, SYDVKM. CDR3 in DNA: TGTGCCAGCAGCGGCGACAGGGAAAAGACCCAGTACTTC. Translated, it gives CASSGDREKTQYF.

V usage is TRBV30 and J usage is TRBJ1-2; D gene unclear. CDR1 is GTSNPN, CDR2 SVGIG, per germline (reference sequence). V was shortened by 2 bases and J by 4 bases, with 11 bases between the two germline ends. The CDR3 runs to 13 residues. CDR3 sequence reads: CAWSLGGSYGYTF. The CDR3 region has the DNA TGTGCCTGGAGTTTAGGAGGGTCCTATGGCTACACCTTC.

This clone was detected many times. The J gene is TRBJ1-1, the V gene TRBV30, with a possible D match to TRBD1 (5 bases). The CDR3 consists of 14 residues. CDR1 GTSNPN and CDR2 SVGIG come from the germline V gene (reference sequence). V was cut by 3 bases and J by 1 base, with 12 bases left in between. The CDR3 bases are TGTGCCTGGAGCTCAGGGTCGGGGAACACTGAAGCTTTCTTT. It is translated as CAWSSGSGNTEAFF.

This clone came up a few times. This chain uses TRBV4-2 with TRBJ2-5; 9 positions match TRBD2. Germline loops: CDR1 LGHNA, CDR2 YNFKEQ. This CDR3 comprises 13 residues. V trimming: 3 bases; J trimming: 5 bases; junction bases outside the gene matches: 1. CDR3 region: CASSQSGGETQYF. The DNA for the CDR3 is TGTGCCAGCAGCCAGAGCGGGGGGGAGACCCAGTACTTC.

This clone was seen only a few times. J is TRBJ1-2 and V is TRBV9; the D is unclear. The CDR3 loop spans 14 amino acids. Germline CDR1 and CDR2: SGDLS and YYNGEE. V lost 0 bases to trimming and J lost 2 bases, with 8 bases between them. The CDR3: CASSVGTANYGYTF. Here the CDR3 DNA reads TGTGCCAGCAGCGTAGGAACAGCAAACTATGGCTACACCTTC.

This chain connects TRBV6-1 to TRBJ2-2; D is perhaps TRBD2 (5 bases). V gave up 6 bases and J gave up 8 bases, with 10 bases separating them. CDR3 length equals 12 residues. The germline V gene encodes CDR1 MNHNS and CDR2 SASEGT. The CDR3 reads CASSTRAGELFF. For the CDR3, the DNA is TGTGCCAGCAGCACGAGGGCAGGGGAGCTGTTTTTT.

The chain uses TRBV18 and TRBJ1-1; D is perhaps TRBD1 (5 bases). CDR3 length equals 15 residues. Trimming shortened V by 0 bases and J by 0 bases, and 8 bases separated the two germline ends. The germline gives CDR1 KGHSH, CDR2 LQKENI. CDR3 sequence reads: CASSPPTEVNTEAFF. The CDR3 DNA follows: TGTGCCAGCTCACCACCGACAGAAGTGAACACTGAAGCTTTCTTT.

The V call is TRBV19, the J call TRBJ2-6, with D perhaps assigned TRBD1 or TRBD2 (5 bases each). With 4 bases removed from V and 0 bases from J, the gap between germline ends came to 13 bases. Per the germline V gene, CDR1 is LNHDA and CDR2 is SQIVND (reference sequence). The CDR3 contains 17 residues. This chain's CDR3 is CASSRDGTTSGANVLTF. In DNA form, the CDR3 reads TGTGCCAGTAGTAGGGACGGAACGACCTCTGGGGCCAACGTCCTGACTTTC.

V usage is TRBV12-5 and J usage is TRBJ2-5; 14 nucleotides line up with TRBD2. Germline V gene data show CDR1 as LGHNT and CDR2 as FRNRAP. With 4 bases clipped from V and 2 bases from J, the junction kept 9 bases outside the gene matches. CDR3 length equals 18 residues. The CDR3 protein is CASGSGLAGGPLQETQYF. CDR3 in DNA: TGTGCTAGTGGTTCCGGACTAGCGGGGGGCCCTTTACAAGAGACCCAGTACTTC.

This clone occurred a few times. V usage is TRBV7-3 and J usage is TRBJ2-7; tentatively, D is TRBD2 (7 bases). The V gene lost 5 bases and the J gene lost 7 bases, with 21 bases spanning the gap. This CDR3 comprises 15 residues. Germline values: CDR1 SGHTA, CDR2 FQGTGA. This CDR3 reads CASSLNGGLSGEQYF. The CDR3 DNA reads TGTGCCAGCAGCCTTAACGGGGGGCTCTCCGGAGAGCAGTACTTC. The whole variable domain, filled in from reference TRBV7-3 and TRBJ2-7, reads GAGVSQTPSNKVTEKGKYVELRCDPISGHTALYWYRQSLGQGPEFLIYFQGTGAADDSGLPNDRFFAVRPEGSVSTLKIQRTERGDSAVYLCASSLNGGLSGEQYFGPGTRLTVT.

This clone was observed a handful of times. The rearrangement links TRBV6-6 to TRBJ2-1; D call uncertain. V lost 1 base to trimming and J lost 8 bases, with 9 bases between them. The CDR3 runs to 13 residues. Germline values: CDR1 MNHNY, CDR2 SVGAGI (reference sequence). The CDR3: CASSYFRVDEQFF. The CDR3 nucleotides are TGTGCCAGCAGTTACTTCCGGGTCGATGAGCAGTTCTTC.

A few counts support this clone. The chain joins TRBV19 to TRBJ2-4, with D perhaps assigned TRBD1 or TRBD2 (5 bases each). Germline CDR1 and CDR2: LNHDA and SQIVND (reference sequence). CDR3 length equals 13 residues. The V gene lost 5 bases and the J gene lost 3 bases, with 8 bases spanning the gap. The CDR3 reads CASSWDGKNIQYF. The CDR3 coding sequence is TGTGCCAGTAGTTGGGACGGCAAAAACATTCAGTACTTC. Full variable domain (rest looked up from reference TRBV19 and TRBJ2-4): DGGITQSPKYLFRKEGQNVTLSCEQNLNHDAMYWYRQDPGQGLRLIYYSQIVNDFQKGDIAEGYSVSREKKESFPLTVTSAQKNPTAFYLCASSWDGKNIQYFGAGTRLSVL.

In its sample, this clone was seen a few times. This chain connects TRBV30 to TRBJ2-6, with D possibly called TRBD1 or TRBD2 (5 bases each). The length of the CDR3 is 18 residues. The V end was cut by 2 bases, the J end by 1 base, with 18 bases between. Germline CDR1 is GTSNPN and CDR2 is SVGIG (reference sequence). The CDR3 region has the DNA TGTGCCTGGAGTTTGGGGGTCAGGCGATTATCTGGGGCCAACGTCCTGACTTTC. This gives the protein CAWSLGVRRLSGANVLTF.

This clone has a handful of counts. V gene TRBV5-6 combines with J gene TRBJ1-6; a possible D gene is TRBD1 (5 bases). Trimming took 3 bases from V and 6 from J, leaving 13 bases between them. The CDR3 extends over 15 amino acids. From germline, CDR1 is SGHDT and CDR2 YYEEEE. CDR3 coding DNA: TGTGCCAGCAGCTCTCGACAGTTGATTAATTCACCCCTCCACTTT. Amino acid sequence: CASSSRQLINSPLHF.

Only a few counts were recorded for this clone. The gene calls are TRBV29-1 and TRBJ2-7; TRBD1 agrees at 8 bases. This CDR3 spans 12 amino acids. The V segment lost 8 bases and the J segment 5 bases; nucleotides outside the gene matches: 8. In germline, CDR1 is SQVTM, CDR2 ANQGSEA. The CDR3, as DNA: TGCAGCTGTCAGGGGGCTTCCGACGAGCAGTACTTC. Its protein is CSCQGASDEQYF.

This sequence joins TRBV2 and TRBJ1-1, with D possibly being TRBD1 (5 bases). CDR1 and CDR2 (germline): SNHLY, FYNNEI. The V gene lost 6 bases and the J gene lost 1 base, with 12 bases spanning the gap. The CDR3 covers 14 residues. The CDR3 spells CASRGTAANTEAFF. Written as DNA, the CDR3 is TGTGCCAGCAGGGGGACTGCTGCGAACACTGAAGCTTTCTTT.

The gene calls are TRBV30 and TRBJ1-1; D is possibly TRBD1 (6 bases). Germline-derived CDR1 and CDR2 are GTSNPN and SVGIG (reference sequence). CDR3 length: 13 residues. Trimming removed 5 bases from V and 7 bases from J, with 17 bases in between. In DNA form, the CDR3 reads TGTGCCTGGGGGAGACAGGCCAAAATTGAAGCTTTCTTT. Amino acid sequence: CAWGRQAKIEAFF.

This clone was counted a few times. This rearrangement joins TRBV6-5 to TRBJ2-1, with 7 bases matching TRBD1. V shed 4 bases and J 9 bases; nucleotides not matched to a gene: 12. CDR3 length equals 15 residues. Looked up from germline, CDR1 is MNHEY and CDR2 is SVGAGI. The CDR3 DNA sequence: TGTGCCAGCAGTTTACAGGGGCCACATGTGAGTGAGCAGTTCTTC. Its protein is CASSLQGPHVSEQFF.

This clone was detected a few times. This chain connects TRBV30 to TRBJ1-6; D unclear. This CDR3 contains 12 residues. Germline assignment: CDR1 GTSNPN and CDR2 SVGIG (reference sequence). The germline V and J ends were trimmed by 6 bases and 6 bases, with 9 bases remaining between them. The CDR3 loop reads CACMGPNSPLHF. CDR3 DNA sequence: TGTGCCTGCATGGGTCCTAATTCACCCCTCCACTTT. Complete variable domain (other parts from reference TRBV30 and TRBJ1-6): SQTIHQWPATLVQPVGSPLSLECTVEGTSNPNLYWYRQAAGRGLQLLFYSVGIGQISSEVPQNLSASRPQDRQFILSSKKLLLSDSGFYLCACMGPNSPLHFGNGTRLTVT.

This chain uses TRBV7-8 with TRBJ1-4, with unresolved D. This CDR3 spans 14 amino acids. The V end was cut by 1 base, the J end by 4 bases, with 7 bases between. CDR1 is SGHVS, CDR2 FQNEAQ, per germline. CDR3 region: CASSLGQYNEKLFF. CDR3 DNA sequence: TGTGCCAGCAGCTTAGGGCAGTATAATGAAAAACTGTTTTTT.

V gene TRBV7-9 combines with J gene TRBJ2-4; D is perhaps TRBD2 (5 bases). Germline values: CDR1 SEHNR, CDR2 FQNEAQ (reference sequence). V lost 5 bases and J 11 bases, leaving 10 bases between the germline ends. The CDR3 has 11 residues. CDR3 amino acids: CASSPGLVQYF. For the CDR3, the DNA is TGTGCCAGCAGCCCCGGACTGGTTCAGTACTTC. Full variable domain (rest looked up from reference TRBV7-9 and TRBJ2-4): DTGVSQNPRHKITKRGQNVTFRCDPISEHNRLYWYRQTLGQGPEFLTYFQNEAQLEKSRLLSDRFSAERPKGSFSTLEIQRTEQGDSAMYLCASSPGLVQYFGAGTRLSVL.

This rearrangement joins TRBV20-1 to TRBJ2-1, with D hard to call. The CDR3 sequence is 11 residues long. CDR1 and CDR2 from the germline V gene are DFQATT and SNEGSKA (reference sequence). V shed 2 bases and J shed 3 bases, with 2 bases lying between them. CDR3 region: CSARSYNEQFF. The DNA for the CDR3 is TGCAGTGCTAGAAGCTACAATGAGCAGTTCTTC.

The rearrangement uses TRBV11-3 and TRBJ2-1; 7 bases fit TRBD1. The CDR3 has 15 amino acids. The V gene end was trimmed by 6 bases and the J gene end by 7 bases; junction bases not matched to a gene: 12. Germline CDR1 reads SGHNT; CDR2 reads YENEEA. In nucleotides, the CDR3 is TGTGCCAGCAGAGCGACAGGGAGTTTCGTAAATGAGCAGTTCTTC. Amino acid sequence: CASRATGSFVNEQFF.

CDR3 amino acids: CASSQDPLMRTVRGEQFF. The CDR3 bases are TGTGCCAGCAGCCAAGATCCCCTCATGAGAACAGTCCGGGGTGAGCAGTTCTTC. This rearrangement joins TRBV4-2 to TRBJ2-1; tentative D call: TRBD2 (5 bases). Germline CDR1 reads LGHNA; CDR2 reads YNFKEQ. V was trimmed by 0 bases and J by 9 bases, leaving 24 bases between them. The CDR3 is 18 amino acids.

The chain has TRBV7-9 and TRBJ1-3; no firm D call. Trimming removed 8 bases from V and 1 base from J, with 9 bases in between. The germline CDR1 and CDR2 sequences are SEHNR and FQNEAQ (reference sequence). The CDR3 totals 13 residues. CDR3 region: CASSQESGNTIYF. The CDR3 DNA reads as TGTGCCAGCTCCCAGGAATCTGGAAACACCATATATTTT.

The chain has TRBV14 and TRBJ1-3; D is possibly TRBD1 (6 bases). The CDR3 is made up of 14 amino acids. Germline V gene sequence: CDR1 SGHDN, CDR2 FVKESK. V was pared by 7 bases and J by 2 bases, with 12 bases between. CDR3 amino acids: CASTLKGAGNTIYF. The CDR3 DNA follows: TGTGCCAGCACCCTGAAGGGGGCTGGAAACACCATATATTTT.